Listed below are T cell receptor beta chains from one sample, sequenced in a study of blood T cells in healthy people across ages. TCRdb passed the 5' RACE reads through MiXCR, listing each CDR3 protein once. The data show 600,000 or so distinct CDR3 sequences, with around 50% seen just once and under 30% held by the top ten. The source material was blood. These receptors all come from a man older than 75 in good health. Both conserved end residues are part of each CDR3. D genes are given only for firm matches. Where a row states a size, it is once, few, many or the class of an expanded clone; other rows omit it.

CDR3 protein | CDR3 DNA | J gene | D gene | clone size | V gene
CSARDEGGAEKLFF | TGCAGTGCTAGAGATGAAGGGGGAGCGGAAAAACTGTTTTTT | TRBJ1-4 | NA | NA | TRBV20-1
CASSYALTSGANVLTF | TGTGCCAGCAGTTACGCGTTGACTTCTGGGGCCAACGTCCTGACTTTC | TRBJ2-6 | NA | once | TRBV6-2/TRBV6-3
CASSYMLNQPQHF | TGTGCCAGCAGTTATATGCTAAATCAGCCCCAGCATTTT | TRBJ1-5 | NA | many | TRBV6-5
CSAREGGAVNSPLHF | TGCAGTGCTAGAGAAGGGGGCGCGGTGAATTCACCCCTCCACTTT | TRBJ1-6 | TRBD1 | NA | TRBV20-1
CSVTGGFEKLFF | TGCAGCGTGACAGGGGGTTTTGAAAAACTGTTTTTT | TRBJ1-4 | TRBD1 | NA | TRBV29-1
CASSQGQGDLYGYTF | TGTGCCAGCAGCCAGGGACAGGGAGACCTATATGGCTACACCTTC | TRBJ1-2 | TRBD1 | many | TRBV6-6
CSASSRASSSYEQYF | TGCAGTGCTAGTAGCCGGGCCTCCTCCTCCTACGAGCAGTACTTC | TRBJ2-7 | NA | few | TRBV20-1
CASSARTDTEAFF | TGTGCCAGCAGCGCCCGGACAGACACTGAAGCTTTCTTT | TRBJ1-1 | NA | few | TRBV7-2
CASSSDRGYHNEQFF | TGTGCCAGCAGCTCCGACCGGGGTTACCACAATGAGCAGTTCTTC | TRBJ2-1 | NA | NA | TRBV7-2
CASSQESQRGGMEQFF | TGTGCCAGCAGCCAAGAATCCCAGCGGGGGGGCATGGAGCAGTTCTTC | TRBJ2-1 | TRBD2 | many | TRBV3-1
CSVPGTGSFEQFF | TGCAGTGTTCCCGGGACAGGGAGTTTTGAGCAGTTCTTC | TRBJ2-1 | TRBD1 | NA | TRBV20-1
CASSESIQGTRGYTF | TGTGCCAGCAGTGAATCGATACAGGGGACGCGTGGCTACACCTTC | TRBJ1-2 | TRBD1 | NA | TRBV25-1
CASADGGSLYNEQFF | TGTGCCAGCGCCGATGGGGGGTCTCTCTACAATGAGCAGTTCTTC | TRBJ2-1 | NA | NA | TRBV28
CTSSSGSSYNEQFF | TGTACCAGCAGTTCCGGGTCCTCTTACAATGAGCAGTTCTTC | TRBJ2-1 | NA | few | TRBV7-9
CASASYQETQYF | TGTGCCAGTGCATCGTACCAAGAGACCCAGTACTTC | TRBJ2-5 | NA | few | TRBV6-6
CSARDGTARRGYTF | TGCAGTGCTAGAGATGGGACAGCCCGGCGTGGCTACACCTTC | TRBJ1-2 | TRBD1 | NA | TRBV20-1
CASSSQDQTWKYNEQFF | TGTGCCAGCAGTTCCCAGGACCAGACATGGAAATACAATGAGCAGTTCTTC | TRBJ2-1 | NA | NA | TRBV12-3/TRBV12-4
CASSFLDGRTDTQYF | TGTGCCAGCAGCTTCCTGGACGGCCGGACAGATACGCAGTATTTT | TRBJ2-3 | NA | NA | TRBV11-2
CSGEEDYGYTF | TGCAGCGGGGAAGAGGACTATGGCTACACCTTC | TRBJ1-2 | NA | few | TRBV29-1
CSARDRLRGDTQYF | TGCAGTGCTAGAGATCGGCTGCGGGGAGATACGCAGTATTTT | TRBJ2-3 | NA | NA | TRBV20-1
CASSLYVGQGEQYF | TGTGCCAGCAGCTTATACGTTGGACAGGGGGAGCAGTACTTC | TRBJ2-5 | TRBD1 | NA | TRBV7-9
CASSVEQGASYEQYF | TGTGCCAGCAGCGTAGAGCAGGGTGCTTCCTACGAGCAGTACTTC | TRBJ2-7 | NA | NA | TRBV9
CASSLAPGGGLSPLHF | TGTGCCAGCAGCTTAGCGCCCGGGGGCGGCTTATCACCCCTCCACTTT | TRBJ1-6 | NA | few | TRBV7-9
CSVSDRPNTDTQYF | TGCAGCGTTAGCGACAGACCTAACACAGATACGCAGTATTTT | TRBJ2-3 | NA | few | TRBV29-1
CASSFRPGLAGGGKSAKNIQYF | TGTGCCAGCAGTTTTCGCCCCGGACTAGCGGGAGGAGGGAAGTCGGCCAAAAACATTCAGTACTTC | TRBJ2-4 | TRBD2 | few | TRBV12-3/TRBV12-4
CASSQDLASGRQPQHF | TGCGCCAGCAGCCAAGATCTAGCATCGGGGAGACAGCCCCAGCATTTT | TRBJ1-5 | NA | NA | TRBV4-3
CASSEALSGGPYGYTF | TGTGCCAGCAGTGAAGCGCTGTCAGGAGGACCTTATGGCTACACCTTC | TRBJ1-2 | NA | NA | TRBV2
CSAREDRVRREQYF | TGCAGTGCTAGAGAGGACAGGGTCAGGCGCGAGCAGTACTTC | TRBJ2-7 | TRBD1 | NA | TRBV20-1
CASMGRHYGYTF | TGTGCCAGCATGGGACGGCACTATGGCTACACCTTC | TRBJ1-2 | NA | NA | TRBV28
CASSQGLWGYEQYF | TGCGCCAGCAGCCAGGGACTTTGGGGCTACGAGCAGTACTTC | TRBJ2-7 | NA | many | TRBV4-1
CAISERGAEQYF | TGTGCCATCAGTGAGCGAGGGGCCGAGCAGTACTTC | TRBJ2-7 | NA | few | TRBV10-3
CASSLGGGVNTEAFF | TGTGCCAGCAGCTTAGGCGGGGGCGTGAACACTGAAGCTTTCTTT | TRBJ1-1 | NA | few | TRBV7-2
CSVAQGGNTEAFF | TGCAGCGTTGCCCAGGGGGGGAACACTGAAGCTTTCTTT | TRBJ1-1 | TRBD1 | NA | TRBV29-1
CASFRDRGDEQFF | TGTGCCAGCTTCCGGGACAGGGGGGATGAGCAGTTCTTC | TRBJ2-1 | TRBD1 | NA | TRBV2
CASSYGVVREETQFF | TGTGCCAGCAGTTACGGTGTTGTGCGGGAGGAGACCCAGTTCTTC | TRBJ2-1 | TRBD2 | NA | TRBV6-6
CASSRSKGNEQFF | TGTGCCAGCAGTCGGAGTAAAGGCAATGAGCAGTTCTTC | TRBJ2-1 | NA | many | TRBV6-5
CASSLAGLDYNEQFF | TGTGCCAGCAGCTTAGCCGGACTAGACTACAATGAGCAGTTCTTC | TRBJ2-1 | TRBD2 | NA | TRBV7-3
CSVEDQLAGIEQFF | TGCAGCGTTGAAGATCAACTAGCGGGGATTGAGCAGTTCTTC | TRBJ2-1 | TRBD2 | NA | TRBV29-1
CVSSPEQFF | TGTGTCAGCAGCCCGGAGCAGTTCTTC | TRBJ2-1 | NA | NA | TRBV6-5
CASSLRSGVDGEQFF | TGCGCCAGCAGCCTCAGGAGCGGGGTCGATGGAGAGCAGTTCTTC | TRBJ2-1 | TRBD2 | NA | TRBV5-1
CSARDATSGFYEQYF | TGCAGTGCTAGAGACGCGACTAGCGGGTTCTACGAGCAGTACTTC | TRBJ2-7 | TRBD2 | NA | TRBV20-1
CASSRTGGFTGELFF | TGTGCCAGCAGCCGGACGGGGGGGTTCACCGGGGAGCTGTTTTTT | TRBJ2-2 | TRBD2 | NA | TRBV14
CASSRVIGQITDTQYF | TGTGCCAGCAGCCGAGTTATAGGACAGATCACAGATACGCAGTATTTT | TRBJ2-3 | NA | NA | TRBV9
CSARVAPQQETQYF | TGCAGTGCTAGAGTAGCGCCCCAACAAGAGACCCAGTACTTC | TRBJ2-5 | NA | few | TRBV20-1
CASSIGTAQKYSNQPQHF | TGTGCCAGTAGTATAGGGACAGCACAAAAGTATAGCAATCAGCCCCAGCATTTT | TRBJ1-5 | NA | NA | TRBV19
CASSVGAGTSGSIEQFF | TGTGCCAGCAGCGTGGGGGCCGGGACTAGCGGGAGCATTGAGCAGTTCTTC | TRBJ2-1 | TRBD2 | NA | TRBV9
CASSPGGGSDYGYTF | TGTGCCAGCAGCCCAGGAGGGGGCTCGGACTATGGCTACACCTTC | TRBJ1-2 | TRBD1 | once | TRBV7-2
CATLKLGSEQFF | TGTGCCACCCTAAAACTAGGGAGTGAGCAGTTCTTC | TRBJ2-1 | NA | few | TRBV6-1
CASSYRGEGFF | TGTGCCAGCAGTTACCGTGGGGAAGGGTTCTTC | TRBJ2-1 | NA | many | TRBV6-5